This passage covers 3 T cell receptor beta chains from one sample sequenced in a study of cytomegalovirus exposure and HLA in healthy donors. A multiplex PCR was run with 60 Vbeta primers and 13 Jbeta primers. The assay was immunoSEQ multiplex PCR, and TCRdb's table has in-frame clones only and misses some. This sample has about 130,000 clones, with 75% to 85% found just once. Material: PBMCs. The receptors originated from a woman between 40 and 55 years old in good health and CMV-seropositive.

The chain recombines TRBV2 with TRBJ2-3; D uncertain. Germline loops: CDR1 SNHLY, CDR2 FYNNEI. The V end lost 2 bases, the J end lost 5 bases, and 2 bases lay between the germline ends. The CDR3 runs 11 residues. CDR3 nucleotide sequence: TGTGCCAGCAGTGAACTAGATACGCAGTATTTT. It encodes CASSELDTQYF.

J is TRBJ2-7 and V is TRBV7-9; TRBD2 matches at 13 bases. The CDR3 consists of 14 residues. Germline-derived CDR1 and CDR2 are SEHNR and FQNEAQ (reference sequence). V was pared by 6 bases and J by 7 bases, with 6 bases of the junction left unmatched. CDR3 protein: CASSQAGLAGEQYF. The CDR3 region has the DNA TGTGCCAGCAGTCAGGCGGGACTAGCGGGGGAGCAGTACTTC.

The rearrangement joins TRBV7-9 to TRBJ1-1, with D tentatively TRBD1 (5 bases). This CDR3 is built from 12 residues. Germline V gene sequence: CDR1 SEHNR, CDR2 FQNEAQ (reference sequence). V lost 2 bases and J lost 6, with 7 bases in between. CDR3 in amino acids: CASSLMTAEAFF. For the CDR3, the DNA is TGTGCCAGCAGCTTAATGACAGCTGAAGCTTTCTTT. Combining the CDR3 with reference TRBV7-9 and TRBJ1-1 gives the whole variable domain DTGVSQNPRHKITKRGQNVTFRCDPISEHNRLYWYRQTLGQGPEFLTYFQNEAQLEKSRLLSDRFSAERPKGSFSTLEIQRTEQGDSAMYLCASSLMTAEAFFGQGTRLTVV.